These T cell receptor beta chains were read from a single sample in a study of T cells after posttransplantation cyclophosphamide. Clones were sequenced by immunoSEQ multiplex PCR, and TCRdb holds only the in-frame ones, with some missing. The sample holds tens of thousands of clones; 70% to 90% are singletons and the top ten take roughly 2.8%. Sequencing was carried out using PBMCs. These receptor sequences come from a man younger than 45 with a blood cancer, CMV-positive, and with a related stem cell donor. Each CDR3 is given without its conserved first and last residue.

J gene: TRBJ2-1
V gene: TRBV7-2
CDR3 protein: ASSFSSRGKGVGQF

J gene: TRBJ2-1
V gene: TRBV14
CDR3 protein: ASSQDRQISQF

J gene: TRBJ2-5
V gene: TRBV27
CDR3 protein: ASSLDRGSGTQY

J gene: TRBJ2-7
V gene: TRBV19
CDR3 protein: ASRVGGDSYEQY

J gene: TRBJ1-5
V gene: TRBV4-1
CDR3 protein: ASSQARGHKPQH

J gene: TRBJ1-5
V gene: TRBV6-5
CDR3 protein: ASSYVSINQPQH

J gene: TRBJ2-5
V gene: TRBV11-3
CDR3 protein: ASNPSGGLETQY

J gene: TRBJ1-4
V gene: TRBV27
CDR3 protein: ASSLTRQGVGEKLF

J gene: TRBJ2-3
V gene: TRBV29-1
CDR3 protein: SVSLAVTQY

J gene: TRBJ2-7
V gene: TRBV5-1
CDR3 protein: ASSLGLAGGDEQY

J gene: TRBJ2-1
V gene: TRBV7-8
CDR3 protein: ASSLVTSGSYNEQF

J gene: TRBJ2-1
V gene: TRBV28
CDR3 protein: ASNGLAGVYRNEQF

J gene: TRBJ2-1
V gene: TRBV11-2
CDR3 protein: ASSLAVYNEQF

J gene: TRBJ2-7
V gene: TRBV7-8
CDR3 protein: ASSLGGGGYEQY

J gene: TRBJ1-1
V gene: TRBV19
CDR3 protein: ASSTLGQGNTEAF

J gene: TRBJ2-7
V gene: TRBV7-8
CDR3 protein: ASRGSRGEQY

J gene: TRBJ1-1
V gene: TRBV7-9
CDR3 protein: ASSDRRGGETEAF

J gene: TRBJ1-1
V gene: TRBV5-6
CDR3 protein: ASSLPGLIYKNTEAF

J gene: TRBJ2-4
V gene: TRBV2
CDR3 protein: ASSSGTLAKNIQY

J gene: TRBJ2-3
V gene: TRBV9
CDR3 protein: ASSLTGGPGTDTQY

J gene: TRBJ2-1
V gene: TRBV28
CDR3 protein: ASSLSEDPSSYNEQF

J gene: TRBJ2-5
V gene: TRBV7-2
CDR3 protein: ASTKGLAGGRETQY

J gene: TRBJ2-1
V gene: TRBV27
CDR3 protein: ASSFSGNNEQF

J gene: TRBJ2-3
V gene: TRBV19
CDR3 protein: ASSPRGDRSSTDTQY